The rows below give T cell receptor beta chains drawn from one sample of a study of T cell repertoires in cytomegalovirus infection. These receptors' targets are unknown. TCRdb reprocessed the reads with MiXCR, giving one entry per CDR3 protein. The sample includes tens of thousands of distinct CDR3 sequences, about 24% of them seen just once. Sample: CD8+ T cells from cultured PBMCs, taken from culture after CMV antigen stimulation. The receptors come from a human donor in good health (CMV status not recorded). Some clones in this sample may be carry-over from other donors' samples. CDR3s include the opening cysteine and the closing phenylalanine or tryptophan. The D gene is left open where the match is weak. Some rows have no size entry. The others give once, few or many, or a class for an expanded clone.

abundance | j_gene | v_gene | d_gene | CDR3aa | CDR3nt
few | TRBJ2-1 | TRBV5-5 | TRBD1 | CASSFTGVEQFF | TGTGCCAGCAGCTTTACAGGGGTAGAGCAGTTCTTC
few | TRBJ2-7 | TRBV6-2/TRBV6-3 | . | CASSYSGSYPYEQYF | TGTGCCAGCAGTTACTCCGGGTCCTACCCCTACGAGCAGTACTTC
few | TRBJ1-5 | TRBV3-1 | . | CASSQASASGPQHF | TGTGCCAGCAGCCAAGCGTCCGCGTCGGGGCCCCAGCATTTT
. | TRBJ2-7 | TRBV9 | TRBD1 | CASSPWTGGSYEQYF | TGTGCCAGCAGCCCTTGGACAGGGGGCTCCTACGAGCAGTACTTC
. | TRBJ2-7 | TRBV20-1 | TRBD1 | CSARDRDRVGEQYF | TGCAGTGCTAGAGATCGGGACAGGGTTGGCGAGCAGTACTTC
. | TRBJ1-5 | TRBV5-5 | . | CASSLGDTNQHQHF | TGTGCCAGCAGCTTGGGGGACACCAATCAGCACCAGCATTTT
. | TRBJ1-5 | TRBV28 | . | CATLQGFRSNQPQHF | TGTGCCACCCTACAGGGTTTTAGATCCAATCAGCCCCAGCATTTT
. | TRBJ1-3 | TRBV7-2 | . | CASSTTGGNTIYF | TGTGCCAGCAGCACCACCGGGGGAAACACCATATATTTT
few | TRBJ1-1 | TRBV19 | TRBD1 | CASSITTRGPDTEAFF | TGTGCCAGTAGTATAACGACCAGGGGGCCGGACACTGAAGCTTTCTTT
few | TRBJ1-4 | TRBV14 | . | CASSPVGATNEKLFF | TGTGCCAGCAGTCCGGTCGGAGCAACTAATGAAAAACTGTTTTTT
. | TRBJ2-3 | TRBV7-6 | TRBD1 | CASSVRKGQSTDTQYF | TGTGCCAGCAGCGTCCGTAAGGGACAGAGCACAGATACGCAGTATTTT
few | TRBJ2-1 | TRBV12-3/TRBV12-4 | . | CASSPRRLDLNNEQFF | TGTGCCAGCAGTCCTAGGCGACTAGACTTAAACAATGAGCAGTTCTTC
. | TRBJ2-7 | TRBV11-2 | . | CASSFKVARSYEQYF | TGTGCCAGCAGCTTTAAGGTCGCCAGGTCCTACGAGCAGTACTTC
few | TRBJ1-5 | TRBV19 | . | CASTATEDLNQPQHF | TGTGCCAGTACAGCGACAGAGGATCTCAATCAGCCCCAGCATTTT
. | TRBJ2-7 | TRBV27 | TRBD2 | CASSSAGGTYEQYF | TGTGCCAGCAGTTCGGCGGGAGGTACCTACGAGCAGTACTTC
. | TRBJ2-1 | TRBV7-9 | . | CASSPQRRGEQFF | TGTGCCAGCAGCCCCCAACGCCGGGGTGAGCAGTTCTTC
many | TRBJ2-7 | TRBV5-4 | TRBD2 | CASSVTFSGGAYEQYF | TGTGCCAGCAGCGTCACCTTTAGCGGGGGGGCCTACGAGCAGTACTTC
. | TRBJ2-7 | TRBV4-3 | . | CASSQDEGSEQYF | TGCGCCAGCAGCCAAGATGAAGGGAGCGAGCAGTACTTC
few | TRBJ2-7 | TRBV6-2/TRBV6-3 | TRBD2 | CASSYSKIGLAGPYEQYF | TGTGCCAGCAGTTACTCGAAGATTGGGCTAGCGGGCCCCTACGAGCAGTACTTC
few | TRBJ2-2 | TRBV12-3/TRBV12-4 | TRBD2 | CASISGTSGGHNTGELFF | TGTGCCAGCATCTCCGGGACTAGCGGGGGGCACAACACCGGGGAGCTGTTTTTT
. | TRBJ2-1 | TRBV30 | TRBD1 | CAWSVRTGAPYNEQFF | TGTGCCTGGAGTGTACGGACAGGGGCTCCCTACAATGAGCAGTTCTTC
few | TRBJ2-5 | TRBV15 | TRBD2 | CATSSVPGLAGGSFSETQYF | TGTGCCACCAGCAGTGTTCCAGGACTAGCGGGGGGTTCTTTCTCGGAGACCCAGTACTTC
few | TRBJ1-1 | TRBV12-3/TRBV12-4 | . | CASSPQRVRNTEAFF | TGTGCCAGCAGTCCACAACGGGTCAGGAACACTGAAGCTTTCTTT
many | TRBJ2-7 | TRBV7-8 | TRBD2 | CASSPGLAGGTYEQYF | TGTGCCAGCAGCCCAGGACTAGCGGGGGGTACCTACGAGCAGTACTTC
. | TRBJ2-3 | TRBV11-2 | TRBD2 | CASSEPSGLAVDTQYF | TGTGCCAGCAGCGAACCCTCGGGACTAGCGGTAGATACGCAGTATTTT
. | TRBJ2-5 | TRBV20-1 | . | CSRQAGETQYF | TGCAGCCGGCAGGCGGGAGAGACCCAGTACTTC
many | TRBJ2-7 | TRBV6-6 | TRBD2 | CASSYNSGTSGGLAYEQYF | TGTGCCAGCAGTTACAATTCCGGGACTAGCGGGGGCCTGGCCTACGAGCAGTACTTC
few | TRBJ1-6 | TRBV10-3 | . | CAISEGPMAPLHF | TGTGCCATCAGTGAGGGGCCCATGGCACCCCTCCACTTT
many | TRBJ2-1 | TRBV7-2 | . | CASSSSGANYNEQFF | TGTGCCAGCAGCTCCTCGGGCGCGAATTACAATGAGCAGTTCTTC
. | TRBJ2-7 | TRBV30 | . | CAWRDFYEQYF | TGTGCCTGGCGGGACTTCTACGAGCAGTACTTC
many | TRBJ1-6 | TRBV7-8 | . | CASSLSDGGSYNSPLHF | TGTGCCAGCAGCTTATCCGACGGGGGCTCCTATAATTCACCCCTCCACTTT
many | TRBJ2-1 | TRBV12-3/TRBV12-4 | TRBD1 | CASSRQGRSHEQFF | TGTGCCAGCAGCCGACAGGGGAGGTCGCATGAGCAGTTCTTC
many | TRBJ2-1 | TRBV12-3/TRBV12-4 | TRBD1 | CASSLGDRLYNEQFF | TGTGCCAGCAGTTTAGGGGACAGGCTATACAATGAGCAGTTCTTC
. | TRBJ1-6 | TRBV12-3/TRBV12-4 | . | CASSPSGVNYNSPLHF | TGTGCCAGCAGTCCCTCGGGAGTGAACTATAATTCACCCCTCCACTTT
. | TRBJ1-3 | TRBV20-1 | . | CSARELANRNTIYF | TGCAGTGCTAGAGAACTGGCCAATAGGAACACCATATATTTT
few | TRBJ1-1 | TRBV2 | . | CASSGSNTEAFF | TGTGCCAGCAGTGGGTCGAACACTGAAGCTTTCTTT